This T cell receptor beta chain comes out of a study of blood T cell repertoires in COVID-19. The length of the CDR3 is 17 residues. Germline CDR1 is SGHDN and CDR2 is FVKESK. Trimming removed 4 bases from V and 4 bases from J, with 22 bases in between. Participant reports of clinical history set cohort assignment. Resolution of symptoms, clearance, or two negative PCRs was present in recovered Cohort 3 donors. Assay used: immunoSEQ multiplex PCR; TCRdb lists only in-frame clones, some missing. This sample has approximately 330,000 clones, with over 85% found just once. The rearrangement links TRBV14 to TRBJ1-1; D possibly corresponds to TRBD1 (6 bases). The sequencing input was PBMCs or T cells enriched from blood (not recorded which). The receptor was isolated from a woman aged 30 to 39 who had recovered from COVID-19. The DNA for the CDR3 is TGTGCCAGCAGCCCCCGGGACATTAAAGAATCGTCCACTGAAGCTTTCTTT. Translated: CASSPRDIKESSTEAFF.